This T cell receptor (beta chain) was observed in a study of T cell repertoires in cytomegalovirus infection. Study-wide background: It was the public TCR beta signatures that indicated both CMV infection and matching HLA type.

From the reads, TCRdb called clonotypes with MiXCR, one entry per CDR3 protein. In the table there are roughly 320,000 distinct CDR3 sequences, 9.6% of which are singletons. This clonotype occurred many times. Its antigen is currently unknown. Study results and limitations: Summed frequency of shared TCR beta families picked out CMV carriers who also had the relevant HLA. In two of eight donors, the top clonotype was HLA-C-restricted CMV-specific.

This TCR came from a human donor in good health (CMV status not recorded). Some clones in this sample may be carry-over from other donors' samples. Sequencing was done on a sample of PBMCs.

In DNA, the CDR3 is TGTGCCAGCAGCTTATCGTTCCGGATCTATGGCTACACCTTC. This encodes CASSLSFRIYGYTF. The chain employs TRBV7-2 and TRBJ1-2; D gene ambiguous. Trimming pared 2 bases from V and 4 bases from J, leaving 11 bases between. This CDR3 spans 14 amino acids. Per the germline V gene, CDR1 is SGHTA and CDR2 is FQGNSA.